This record covers a single TCR beta chain. Profiling relied on immunoSEQ multiplex PCR, and the TCRdb table lists in-frame clones only, not all of them. Of roughly 200,000 clones detected, 91% appear once; the ten largest clones hold roughly 1.9%. These data are taken from a study of control samples from healthy donors and cancer patients. The TCR sequence derives from a young man in good health. The sample comprised blood.

The CDR3 loop is CASGGMAYNEQFF. CDR3 nucleotide sequence: TGTGCCAGCGGAGGGATGGCGTACAATGAGCAGTTCTTC. V gene TRBV7-9 combines with J gene TRBJ2-1; possible D gene TRBD2, 6 bases. Trimming pared 8 bases from V and 4 bases from J, leaving 12 bases between. The V gene's germline CDR1 is SEHNR and CDR2 FQNEAQ (reference sequence). The CDR3 consists of 13 residues.